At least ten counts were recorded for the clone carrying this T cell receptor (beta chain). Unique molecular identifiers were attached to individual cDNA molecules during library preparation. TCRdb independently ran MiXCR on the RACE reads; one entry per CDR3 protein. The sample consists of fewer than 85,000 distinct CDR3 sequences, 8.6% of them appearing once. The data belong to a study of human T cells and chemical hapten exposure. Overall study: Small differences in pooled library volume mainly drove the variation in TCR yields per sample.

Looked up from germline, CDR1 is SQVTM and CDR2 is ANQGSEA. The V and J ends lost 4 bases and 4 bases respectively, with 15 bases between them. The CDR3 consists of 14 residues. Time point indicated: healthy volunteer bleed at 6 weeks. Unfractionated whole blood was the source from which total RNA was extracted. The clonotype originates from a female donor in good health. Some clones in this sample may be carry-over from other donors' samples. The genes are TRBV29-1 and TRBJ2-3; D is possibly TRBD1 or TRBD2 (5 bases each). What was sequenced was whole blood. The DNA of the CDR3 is TGCAGCGTTGCCTATGGGGCTAGCTCAGATACGCAGTATTTT. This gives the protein CSVAYGASSDTQYF.